The clone carrying this T cell receptor (beta chain) was seen ten or more times. Its antigen is still unknown. This sample's time point: pre-sensitization, week 0. Noted treatment: therapeutic diphenylcyclopropenone sensitization with weekly scalp DPC. The CDR3 runs to 16 residues. V was clipped by 0 bases and J by 6 bases; unmatched bases: 6. The sample originates from a study of human T cells and chemical hapten exposure. For the study at large: Each patient's scalp received weekly diphenylcyclopropenone throughout the approximately 25-week study. Cases of alopecia areata, totalis or universalis occurred in a predominantly female patient group. Study-wide findings and caveats: In comparison with controls, expanded TCRs gave rise to a significantly larger number of large CDR3 similarity clusters.

Individual cDNA molecules in this library carried unique molecular identifiers. MiXCR, run by TCRdb on the RACE reads, gives a single entry per CDR3 protein. The data show roughly 380,000 distinct CDR3 sequences, less than 6.5% seen once. This sample comprised whole blood, obtained in connection with sensitization to the hapten diphenylcyclopropenone (DPC). The source of this sequence is a woman between 45 and 60 years old with alopecia areata. Some clones in this sample may be carry-over from other donors' samples. The J gene is TRBJ1-4, the V gene TRBV12-3 or TRBV12-4; 8 bases are a match to TRBD1. The CDR3 DNA is TGTGCCAGCAGTTTAGCGCTAGGACAGGGCCATGAAAAACTGTTTTTT. Translation: CASSLALGQGHEKLFF.